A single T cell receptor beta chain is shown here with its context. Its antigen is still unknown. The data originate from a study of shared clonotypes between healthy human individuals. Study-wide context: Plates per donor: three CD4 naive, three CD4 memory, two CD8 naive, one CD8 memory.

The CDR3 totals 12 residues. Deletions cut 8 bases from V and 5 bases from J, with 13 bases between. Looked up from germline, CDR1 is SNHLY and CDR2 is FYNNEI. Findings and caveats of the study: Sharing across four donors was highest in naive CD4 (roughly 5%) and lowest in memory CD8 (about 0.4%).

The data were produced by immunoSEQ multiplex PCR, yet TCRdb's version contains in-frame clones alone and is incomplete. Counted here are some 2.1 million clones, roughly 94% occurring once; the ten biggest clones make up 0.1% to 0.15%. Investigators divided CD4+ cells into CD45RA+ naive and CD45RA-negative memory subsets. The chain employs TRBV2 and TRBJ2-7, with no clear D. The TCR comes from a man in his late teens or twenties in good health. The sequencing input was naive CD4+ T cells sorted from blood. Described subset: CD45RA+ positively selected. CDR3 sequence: CASSRTWDEQYF. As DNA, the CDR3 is TGTGCCAGCTCTAGGACCTGGGACGAGCAGTACTTC.